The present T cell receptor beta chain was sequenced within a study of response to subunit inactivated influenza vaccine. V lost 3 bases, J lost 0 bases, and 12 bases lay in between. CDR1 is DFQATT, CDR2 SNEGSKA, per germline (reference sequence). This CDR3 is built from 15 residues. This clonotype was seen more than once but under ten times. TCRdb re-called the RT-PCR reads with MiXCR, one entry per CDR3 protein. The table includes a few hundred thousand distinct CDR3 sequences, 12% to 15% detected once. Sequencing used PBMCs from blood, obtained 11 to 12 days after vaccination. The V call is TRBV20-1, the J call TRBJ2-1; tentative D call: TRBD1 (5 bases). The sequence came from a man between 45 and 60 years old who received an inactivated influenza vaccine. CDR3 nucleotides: TGCAGTGCTAGGCGCAGGGCCTCCTCCTACAATGAGCAGTTCTTC. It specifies CSARRRASSYNEQFF.